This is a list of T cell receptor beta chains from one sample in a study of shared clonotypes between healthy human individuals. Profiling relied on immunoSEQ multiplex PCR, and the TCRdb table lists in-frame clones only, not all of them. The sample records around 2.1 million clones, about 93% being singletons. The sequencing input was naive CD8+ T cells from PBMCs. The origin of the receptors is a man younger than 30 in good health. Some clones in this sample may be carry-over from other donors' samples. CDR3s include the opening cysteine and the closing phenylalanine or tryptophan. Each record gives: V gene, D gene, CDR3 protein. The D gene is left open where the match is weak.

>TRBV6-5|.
CASSFDGAITDTQYF
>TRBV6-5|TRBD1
CASSIGTGGAETQYF
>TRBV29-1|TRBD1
CSVWDRREKLFF
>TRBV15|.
CATSRDSPRGELFF
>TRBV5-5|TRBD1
CASSFRQGTPEAFF
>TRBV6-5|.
CASSPGTTYEQYF
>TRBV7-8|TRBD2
CASSLALAGDQETQYF
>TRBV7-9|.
CASSPMISFYEQYF
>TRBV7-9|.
CASSFSGSYEQYF
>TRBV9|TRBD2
CASSGSGRAETQYF
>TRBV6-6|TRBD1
CASSFRDRVEKLFF
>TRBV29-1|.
CSVVVQGTGEAFF
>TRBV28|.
CASSLHSSTDTQYF
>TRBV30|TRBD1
CAWSRDSISYEQYF
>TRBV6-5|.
CASSYSGGSSYNEQFF